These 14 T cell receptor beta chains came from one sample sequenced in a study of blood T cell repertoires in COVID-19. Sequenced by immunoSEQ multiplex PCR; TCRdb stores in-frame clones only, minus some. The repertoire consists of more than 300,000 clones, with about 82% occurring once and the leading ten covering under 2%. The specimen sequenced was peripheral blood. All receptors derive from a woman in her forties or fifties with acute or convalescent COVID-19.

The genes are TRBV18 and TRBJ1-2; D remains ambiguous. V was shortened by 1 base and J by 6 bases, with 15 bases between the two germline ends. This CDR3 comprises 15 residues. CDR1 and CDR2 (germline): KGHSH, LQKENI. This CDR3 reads CASSPLDRNPNGYTF. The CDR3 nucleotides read TGTGCCAGCTCACCACTCGATCGAAACCCTAATGGCTACACCTTC.

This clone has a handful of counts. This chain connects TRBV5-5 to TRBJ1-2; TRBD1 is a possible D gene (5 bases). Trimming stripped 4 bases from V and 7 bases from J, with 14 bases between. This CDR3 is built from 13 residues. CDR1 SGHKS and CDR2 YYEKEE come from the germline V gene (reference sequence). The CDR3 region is CASSTGTPAGYTF. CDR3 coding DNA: TGTGCCAGCAGCACCGGGACTCCCGCTGGCTACACCTTC.

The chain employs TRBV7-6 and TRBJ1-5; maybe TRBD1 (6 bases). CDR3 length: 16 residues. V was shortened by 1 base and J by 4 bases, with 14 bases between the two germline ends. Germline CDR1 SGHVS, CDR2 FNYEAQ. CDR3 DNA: TGTGCCAGCAGCTTAGTCCCAGGGGCTCGGAATCAGCCCCAGCATTTT. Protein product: CASSLVPGARNQPQHF.

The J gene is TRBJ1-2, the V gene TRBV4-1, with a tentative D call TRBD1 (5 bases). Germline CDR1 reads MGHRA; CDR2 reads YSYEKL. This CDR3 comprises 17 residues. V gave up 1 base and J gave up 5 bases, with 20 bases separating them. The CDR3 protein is CASSQAAGLTNPYGYTF. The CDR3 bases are TGCGCCAGCAGCCAAGCAGCGGGACTGACTAATCCTTATGGCTACACCTTC.

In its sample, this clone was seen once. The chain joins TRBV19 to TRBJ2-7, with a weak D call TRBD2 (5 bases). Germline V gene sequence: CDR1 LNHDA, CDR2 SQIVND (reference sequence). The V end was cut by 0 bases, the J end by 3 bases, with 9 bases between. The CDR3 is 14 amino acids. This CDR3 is CASSIDLAGYEQYF. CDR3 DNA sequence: TGTGCCAGTAGTATAGATCTAGCCGGCTACGAGCAGTACTTC. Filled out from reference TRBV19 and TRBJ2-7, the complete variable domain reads DGGITQSPKYLFRKEGQNVTLSCEQNLNHDAMYWYRQDPGQGLRLIYYSQIVNDFQKGDIAEGYSVSREKKESFPLTVTSAQKNPTAFYLCASSIDLAGYEQYFGPGTRLTVT.

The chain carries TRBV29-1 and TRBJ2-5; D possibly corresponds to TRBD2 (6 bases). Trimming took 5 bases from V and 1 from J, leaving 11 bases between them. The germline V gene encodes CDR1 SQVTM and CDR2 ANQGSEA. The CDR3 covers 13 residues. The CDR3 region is CSVTRDSQETQYF. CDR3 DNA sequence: TGCAGCGTTACTCGGGACTCCCAAGAGACCCAGTACTTC.

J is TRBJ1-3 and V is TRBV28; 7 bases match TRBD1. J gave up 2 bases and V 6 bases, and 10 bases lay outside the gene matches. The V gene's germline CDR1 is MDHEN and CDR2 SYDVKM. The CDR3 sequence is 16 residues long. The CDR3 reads CASSNEQTGTGNTIYF. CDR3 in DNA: TGTGCCAGCAGCAACGAACAGACAGGGACTGGAAACACCATATATTTT.

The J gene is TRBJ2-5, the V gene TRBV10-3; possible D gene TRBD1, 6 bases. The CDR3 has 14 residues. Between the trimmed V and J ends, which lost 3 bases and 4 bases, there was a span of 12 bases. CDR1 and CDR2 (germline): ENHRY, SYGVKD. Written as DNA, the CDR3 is TGTGCCATCAGTGACCCCCCCAGGGGAGAGACCCAGTACTTC. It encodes CAISDPPRGETQYF.

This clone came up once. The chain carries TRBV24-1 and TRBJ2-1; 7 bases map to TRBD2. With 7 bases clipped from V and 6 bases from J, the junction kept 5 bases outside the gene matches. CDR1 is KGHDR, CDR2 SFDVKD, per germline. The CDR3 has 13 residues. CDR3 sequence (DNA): TGTGCCACCAGGGAGACTAGCCGCAATGAGCAGTTCTTC. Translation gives CATRETSRNEQFF.

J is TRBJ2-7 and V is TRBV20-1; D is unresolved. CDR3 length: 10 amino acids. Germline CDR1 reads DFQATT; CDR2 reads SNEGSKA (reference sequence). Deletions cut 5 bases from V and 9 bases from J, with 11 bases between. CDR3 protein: CSARSERQYF. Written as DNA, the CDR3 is TGCAGTGCTCGTAGTGAGAGGCAGTACTTC.

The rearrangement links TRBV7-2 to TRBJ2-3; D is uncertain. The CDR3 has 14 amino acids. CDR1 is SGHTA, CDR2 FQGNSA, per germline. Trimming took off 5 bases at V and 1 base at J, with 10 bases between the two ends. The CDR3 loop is CASSPGGRTDTQYF. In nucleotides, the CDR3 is TGTGCCAGCAGCCCCGGTGGGCGCACAGATACGCAGTATTTT.

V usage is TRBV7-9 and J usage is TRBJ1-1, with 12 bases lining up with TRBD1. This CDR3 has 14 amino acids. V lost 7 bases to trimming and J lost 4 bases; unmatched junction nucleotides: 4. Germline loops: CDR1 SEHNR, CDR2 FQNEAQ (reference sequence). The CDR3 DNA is TGTGCCAGCACCCCGGGACAGGGGGCCACTGAAGCTTTCTTT. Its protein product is CASTPGQGATEAFF.

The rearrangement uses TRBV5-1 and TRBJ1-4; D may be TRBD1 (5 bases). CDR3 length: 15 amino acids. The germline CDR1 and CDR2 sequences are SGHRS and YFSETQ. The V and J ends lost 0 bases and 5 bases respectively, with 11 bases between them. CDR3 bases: TGCGCCAGCAGCTTGGTTGGGGGGTCGAATGAAAAACTGTTTTTT. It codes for CASSLVGGSNEKLFF. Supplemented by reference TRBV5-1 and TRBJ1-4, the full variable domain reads KAGVTQTPRYLIKTRGQQVTLSCSPISGHRSVSWYQQTPGQGLQFLFEYFSETQRNKGNFPGRFSGRQFSNSRSEMNVSTLELGDSALYLCASSLVGGSNEKLFFGSGTQLSVL.

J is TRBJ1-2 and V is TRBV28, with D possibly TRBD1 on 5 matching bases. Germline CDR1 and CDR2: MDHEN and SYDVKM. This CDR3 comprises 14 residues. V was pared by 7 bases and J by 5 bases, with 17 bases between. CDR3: CASTRGGLGYGYTF. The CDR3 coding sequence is TGTGCCAGCACTCGGGGGGGTCTAGGGTATGGCTACACCTTC.